Here is one T cell receptor (beta chain) with its context. Antigen specificity is unknown. This sample is drawn from a study of Tregs in tolerant kidney transplant recipients. General observations from the study: Findings come from small patient numbers and require larger validation. Biological reproducibility was not directly addressed in this study.

Unstimulated Tregs (CD4+CD25+CD127-) and CD4+CD25- non-Tregs were sorted from PBMCs. V lost 5 bases and J lost 8, with 12 bases in between. Germline CDR1 and CDR2: LNHDA and SQIVND (reference sequence). The CDR3 covers 12 residues. Libraries were prepared by immunoSEQ multiplex PCR; TCRdb keeps only in-frame clonotypes and omits some of them. The sample yields about 61,000 clones, 70% to 90% seen once. The sequence derives from a human donor who received a combined kidney and bone marrow transplant. Source: Tregs from blood, taken before the transplant. The chain recombines TRBV19 with TRBJ1-2; D not certain. The CDR3 loop reads CASSLTLAGYTF. The CDR3 bases are TGTGCCAGTAGTTTAACACTCGCCGGCTACACCTTC. Based on the CDR3 plus reference TRBV19 and TRBJ1-2, the full variable domain is DGGITQSPKYLFRKEGQNVTLSCEQNLNHDAMYWYRQDPGQGLRLIYYSQIVNDFQKGDIAEGYSVSREKKESFPLTVTSAQKNPTAFYLCASSLTLAGYTFGSGTRLTVV.